The 20 T cell receptor beta chains below all came from one sample that was sequenced in a study of T cell responses to AZD1222 COVID-19 vaccine listed by TCRdb under 2021. The library was obtained by the immunoSEQ multiplex PCR assay. As stored in TCRdb, this immuneACCESS dataset retains in-frame rearrangements with V and J assigned. A fraction of the clones does not appear; measured against another copy, unresolved V genes explain less than half of the discrepancy, and the remainder lacks a known reason. This sample holds about 150,000 clones; 92% were observed only once. The leading ten clones occupy 2.5% to 3.5% of the sample. Sample time point, as interpreted from the label and publication: about 28 days (+/-7) after the second vaccine dose. Specimen: peripheral blood, collected 28 days after the second AZD1222 dose. The receptor set was obtained from an adult who received the AZD1222 COVID-19 vaccine.

This chain links TRBV28 with TRBJ1-2, with D perhaps matching TRBD1 (5 bases). The CDR3 is 13 residues long. In germline, CDR1 is MDHEN, CDR2 SYDVKM. V dropped 4 bases and J dropped 2 bases, with 8 bases sitting between them. CDR3 in DNA: TGTGCCAGCAGTTCGACAGCCAACTATGGCTACACCTTC. It encodes CASSSTANYGYTF.

Only one count was recorded for this clone. The DNA of the CDR3 is TGTGCCAGCAGTGACAGACAGGGGAGCAATCAGCCCCAGCATTTT. It specifies CASSDRQGSNQPQHF. J is TRBJ1-5 and V is TRBV27; 8 bases agree with TRBD1. The junction had 4 bases not matched to a gene; V was cut back by 5 bases and J by 1 base. Per the germline V gene, CDR1 is MNHEY and CDR2 is SMNVEV (reference sequence). CDR3 size: 15 residues.

The J gene is TRBJ1-2, the V gene TRBV5-6; D is ambiguous. The CDR3 runs 14 residues. The ends were cut back, 2 bases at V and 1 base at J, with 9 bases in the middle. The V gene's germline CDR1 is SGHDT and CDR2 YYEEEE. The CDR3 sequence: CASSFRTDNYGYTF. CDR3 DNA: TGTGCCAGCAGCTTTAGGACGGATAACTATGGCTACACCTTC.

The V and J genes are TRBV10-2 and TRBJ1-5; possibly TRBD1 for D (5 bases). Looked up from germline, CDR1 is WSHSY and CDR2 is SAAADI. The CDR3 consists of 17 residues. The germline V and J ends were trimmed by 5 bases and 3 bases, with 20 bases remaining between them. CDR3 sequence reads: CASSKPGSAGLNQPQHF. CDR3 bases: TGCGCCAGCAGTAAGCCCGGTTCCGCAGGGCTCAATCAGCCCCAGCATTTT.

This chain uses TRBV14 with TRBJ2-2, with D hard to call. Per the germline V gene, CDR1 is SGHDN and CDR2 is FVKESK. V was trimmed by 1 base and J by 5 bases, leaving 5 bases between them. The CDR3 has 13 amino acids. CDR3 sequence (DNA): TGTGCCAGCAGCCAAGTGGGAACCGGGGAGCTGTTTTTT. This sequence encodes CASSQVGTGELFF.

The J gene is TRBJ2-1, the V gene TRBV4-3, with D perhaps TRBD1 or TRBD2 (5 bases each). CDR1 and CDR2 (germline): LGHNA, YSLEER. Trimming cost V 2 bases and J 2 bases, with 10 bases left between them. CDR3 size: 15 residues. CDR3 region: CASSQTRGPYNEQFF. CDR3 nucleotides: TGCGCCAGCAGCCAAACAAGGGGACCCTACAATGAGCAGTTCTTC.

The chain combines TRBV6-1 with TRBJ1-1, with D uncertain. The germline V and J ends were trimmed by 3 bases and 4 bases, with 6 bases remaining between them. There are 12 residues in the CDR3. CDR1 and CDR2 from the germline V gene are MNHNS and SASEGT. For the CDR3, the DNA is TGTGCCAGCAGTGACAGAATCACTGAAGCTTTCTTT. This gives the protein CASSDRITEAFF.

Only one count was recorded for this clone. V usage is TRBV19 and J usage is TRBJ1-2; unclear D gene. CDR1 and CDR2 from the germline V gene are LNHDA and SQIVND (reference sequence). The CDR3 has 10 amino acids. The germline V and J ends were trimmed by 4 bases and 3 bases, with 0 bases remaining between them. The CDR3 loop reads CASSNYGYTF. The CDR3 coding sequence is TGTGCCAGTAGTAACTATGGCTACACCTTC. Looking up the rest from reference TRBV19 and TRBJ1-2 gives the full variable domain: DGGITQSPKYLFRKEGQNVTLSCEQNLNHDAMYWYRQDPGQGLRLIYYSQIVNDFQKGDIAEGYSVSREKKESFPLTVTSAQKNPTAFYLCASSNYGYTFGSGTRLTVV.

The chain employs TRBV19 and TRBJ2-2; TRBD2 is a possible D gene (5 bases). The CDR3 runs to 14 residues. Germline V gene data show CDR1 as LNHDA and CDR2 as SQIVND (reference sequence). With 4 bases removed from V and 4 bases from J, the gap between germline ends came to 10 bases. In DNA, the CDR3 is TGTGCCAGTAGTAGAGGGCCGGGCACCGGGGAGCTGTTTTTT. This sequence encodes CASSRGPGTGELFF.

V and J are TRBV6-4 and TRBJ1-4, with TRBD1 matching 7 bases. This CDR3 is built from 15 residues. V lost 6 bases, J lost 5 bases, and 9 bases stayed unmatched. Germline CDR1 and CDR2: MRHNA and SNTAGT. CDR3 loop: CASSRGGQTNEKLFF. CDR3 coding DNA: TGTGCCAGCAGCCGGGGGGGACAGACGAATGAAAAACTGTTTTTT.

V usage is TRBV29-1 and J usage is TRBJ1-3; D is unresolved. From germline, CDR1 is SQVTM and CDR2 ANQGSEA. The CDR3 runs to 15 residues. V lost 7 bases and J 0 bases, leaving 16 bases between the germline ends. CDR3 region: CSATFRAVSGNTIYF. DNA of the CDR3: TGCAGCGCCACCTTCCGAGCCGTCTCTGGAAACACCATATATTTT.

This clone appeared a single time. V and J are TRBV7-2 and TRBJ2-3; D is perhaps TRBD2 (5 bases). This CDR3 region has 16 residues. The V and J ends lost 1 base and 0 bases respectively, with 11 bases between them. Germline V gene lookup returns CDR1 SGHTA and CDR2 FQGNSA. CDR3 loop: CASSLGRDSSTDTQYF. The CDR3 region has the DNA TGTGCCAGCAGCTTAGGCCGGGATTCTAGCACAGATACGCAGTATTTT.

The V call is TRBV6-2 or TRBV6-3, the J call TRBJ2-5, with D unresolved. Trimming left V 4 bases short and J 4 bases short, with 13 bases between. The CDR3 loop spans 14 amino acids. The germline V gene has CDR1 MNHEY and CDR2 SVGEGT. CDR3 sequence reads: CASSWFEKGETQYF. The CDR3 DNA follows: TGTGCCAGCAGTTGGTTCGAGAAAGGAGAGACCCAGTACTTC.

The rearrangement joins TRBV10-1 to TRBJ2-2; 7 bases align to TRBD1. CDR3 length: 16 amino acids. The trim removed 4 bases at V and 4 bases at J, leaving 9 bases unmatched. The germline CDR1 and CDR2 sequences are WNHNN and SYGVQD (reference sequence). The CDR3 nucleotides read TGCGCCAGCAGTGCCGCTTCGGGACAGAGCACCGGGGAGCTGTTTTTT. It specifies CASSAASGQSTGELFF.

The rearrangement uses TRBV5-1 and TRBJ2-7, with TRBD1 as a possible D gene (6 bases). Germline V gene data show CDR1 as SGHRS and CDR2 as YFSETQ. Trimming took off 0 bases at V and 7 bases at J, with 11 bases between the two ends. This CDR3 region has 13 residues. In DNA, the CDR3 is TGCGCCAGCAGCTTGGAAGGGACAACGGAGCAGTACTTC. This codes for CASSLEGTTEQYF.

This clone is a singleton in its sample. This chain joins TRBV24-1 and TRBJ2-1, with 15 nucleotides matching TRBD2. The V and J ends lost 0 bases and 4 bases, in that order; junction bases with no gene match: 0. The CDR3 runs to 17 residues. In germline, CDR1 is KGHDR, CDR2 SFDVKD. CDR3 residues: CATSDLGTSGRYNEQFF. The DNA of the CDR3 is TGTGCCACCAGTGATTTGGGGACTAGCGGGAGGTACAATGAGCAGTTCTTC.

The genes are TRBV28 and TRBJ2-2; D call uncertain. Trimming stripped 8 bases from V and 1 base from J, with 11 bases between. Germline values: CDR1 MDHEN, CDR2 SYDVKM. This CDR3 spans 14 amino acids. In DNA, the CDR3 is TGTGCCAGCGGTTCGGGCGTGAACACCGGGGAGCTGTTTTTT. Its protein product is CASGSGVNTGELFF.

The genes are TRBV30 and TRBJ1-2; no reliable D call. CDR1 is GTSNPN and CDR2 is SVGIG in the germline V gene (reference sequence). CDR3 length equals 14 residues. V gave up 3 bases and J gave up 3 bases, with 14 bases separating them. CDR3 region: CAWSRTVDDYGYTF. The DNA of the CDR3 is TGTGCCTGGAGCAGGACGGTGGACGACTATGGCTACACCTTC.

V and J are TRBV29-1 and TRBJ2-7; 10 nucleotides line up with TRBD2. Germline V gene lookup returns CDR1 SQVTM and CDR2 ANQGSEA. CDR3 length equals 15 residues. V lost 5 bases and J lost 4; bases outside the gene matches: 11. CDR3 coding DNA: TGCAGCGTTCGGACTAGCGGCCATATCGGGTACGAGCAGTACTTC. Translating it yields CSVRTSGHIGYEQYF.

The J gene is TRBJ2-5, the V gene TRBV6-5, with a tentative D call TRBD2 (5 bases). The CDR3 totals 14 residues. Germline V gene sequence: CDR1 MNHEY, CDR2 SVGAGI. The germline V and J ends were trimmed by 10 bases and 1 base, with 16 bases remaining between them. The CDR3 sequence: CATSREVLQETQYF. CDR3 in DNA: TGTGCCACATCCCGGGAAGTCCTCCAAGAGACCCAGTACTTC.